These 5 T cell receptor beta chains share one sample of origin, sequenced in a study of technical replicates of blood from four donors. Measured with immunoSEQ multiplex PCR; TCRdb has only the in-frame clones, and not every one. The table records roughly 70,000 clones, roughly 92% of them present only once. Sequencing used PBMCs. All receptors derive from a human donor in good health. Some clones in this sample may be carry-over from other donors' samples.

The chain joins TRBV7-2 to TRBJ2-5; 11 bases line up with TRBD2. V gave up 5 bases and J gave up 5 bases; unmatched junction bases: 7. Germline CDR1 reads SGHTA; CDR2 reads FQGNSA. The CDR3 sequence is 15 residues long. In nucleotides, the CDR3 is TGTGCCAGCAGCCGTAGCGGGGGGGCCGTCGAGACCCAGTACTTC. It codes for CASSRSGGAVETQYF.

V and J are TRBV7-9 and TRBJ1-1, with no clear D. CDR1 and CDR2 from the germline V gene are SEHNR and FQNEAQ (reference sequence). The ends were cut back, 1 base at V and 3 bases at J, with 6 bases in the middle. This CDR3 spans 13 amino acids. CDR3 in amino acids: CASSLVADTEAFF. CDR3 nucleotide sequence: TGTGCCAGCAGCTTAGTGGCCGACACTGAAGCTTTCTTT.

The chain couples TRBV7-2 to TRBJ2-7, with D possibly matching TRBD1 (5 bases). This CDR3 has 16 amino acids. The V end was cut by 0 bases, the J end by 0 bases, with 12 bases between. Germline-derived CDR1 and CDR2 are SGHTA and FQGNSA. The CDR3 bases are TGTGCCAGCAGCTTAGCTGGCGCTAGGGGCTCCTACGAGCAGTACTTC. The encoded protein is CASSLAGARGSYEQYF.

The chain carries TRBV6-6 and TRBJ1-2, with TRBD1 identical over 8 bases. CDR3 length: 14 residues. V was clipped by 7 bases and J by 8 bases; unmatched bases: 12. Germline CDR1 is MNHNY and CDR2 is SVGAGI (reference sequence). DNA for the CDR3: TGTGCCAGCACTAACAGTCAGGGGGCCCAAGGCTACACCTTC. This translates into CASTNSQGAQGYTF.

The chain joins TRBV7-2 to TRBJ2-2; D perhaps matches TRBD2 (5 bases). Trimming stripped 3 bases from V and 1 base from J, with 9 bases between. The CDR3 sequence is 15 residues long. The V gene's germline CDR1 is SGHTA and CDR2 FQGNSA. The CDR3 sequence: CASSLLARNTGELFF. The CDR3 DNA follows: TGTGCCAGCAGCTTGTTAGCGAGGAACACCGGGGAGCTGTTTTTT.